This record concerns one T cell receptor beta chain sequence. The target of this receptor is not known. The sample holds no much larger clone one base away, and base qualities are not on file. The sample comes from a study of shared clonotypes between healthy human individuals (dated by TCRdb to 2020 to 2022). Notes on the research overall: A couple of women and a few men aged 18 to 49 years were included in the cohort. Per donor, three plates each were used for CD4 naive and CD4 memory, two for CD8 naive, and one for CD8 memory. The study deeply sequenced blood TCR repertoires of about 5 healthy adults to estimate repertoire size and the extent of clonotype sharing between individuals. Libraries were prepared and TCR repertoires were sequenced by different laboratories using diverse techniques, in order to increase sequencing depth and limit assay-specific biases. Between about 0.9 and 8.9 billion PBMCs per donor were obtained by leukapheresis.

From the cysteine up to the phenylalanine, the CDR3 has a length of 15 residues. Kept here is only the CDR3 DNA, which spans 45 bases and is read in frame from base 1. Here V drops 0 bases and J drops 7 bases, and the junction holds 4 bases not matched to any gene. Looking up the germline V gene yields CDR1 SGHVS and CDR2 FQNEAQ. Using the deep immunoSEQ assay, multiplex PCR amplified TCR CDR3 regions from genomic DNA. Extracted genomic DNA from each cell subset was spread evenly across all wells of several immunoSEQ 96-well plates, with each plate serving as a replicate. For sorted subsets, roughly 200 ng of genomic DNA, equivalent to some 33,000 T cell genomes, went into each replicate PCR. Purified libraries were measured with a Qubit 3.0 fluorometer, size-checked on a Bioanalyzer 2100, and measured again with the KAPA Library Quantification kit. A separate single-read 150-cycle Illumina NextSeq 550 flow cell was used to sequence each immunoSEQ 96-well plate. Concerning the study's data processing: Because the immunoSEQ output included only junctional sequences and no quality scores, the filtering could not be the same as the filtering used for full-length reads. To assign V/J genes and CDR3, sequences were annotated using PyIR, a Python wrapper for IgBLAST v1.9, with IMGT germline references. Reads with weak V/J assignments (E-value above 1e-6), missing CDR3, stop codons, out-of-frame junctions, or ambiguous translated residues were removed. V3J clonotypes were defined by identical inferred V gene, J gene, and CDR3 amino acid sequence. Percentage overlap between repertoires was calculated by dividing the number of shared unique clonotypes by the size of the smaller repertoire. Three approaches were used to assess repertoire richness: RTK rarefaction, the Chao1 estimator, and Recon v2.1 estimates of unobserved clonotypes. For all TCRbeta clonotypes obtained by the gDNA method from four donors, generation probabilities were computed with OLGA. In TCRdb, the immuneACCESS table is reduced to in-frame sequences with V and J assigned. These tables do not hold every clone; where another copy was compared, an unresolved V gene accounts for under half, and the others remain unexplained. The V and J calls and clone size are taken from that table; D and trimming were inferred from the DNA. The sample has 2.5 million or so clones on record, approximately 90% of them singletons. The top ten hold over 0.12% of the sample.

Donors were healthy HIV-negative adults with no recently reported acute infections or vaccinations. Only Caucasian adults living in Nashville, Tennessee, USA were represented among the donors. CD4+ T cells were enriched by magnetic negative selection; naive cells were then positively selected on CD45RA, and the negative fraction formed the memory subset. After blood collection by leukapheresis, PBMCs were isolated using Ficoll-Histopaque density gradient centrifugation and then cryopreserved in the vapor phase of liquid nitrogen. Analytical flow cytometry was used to check the purity and quantity of every magnetically sorted T cell population. Genomic DNA was isolated from every sorted fraction and measured by UV absorbance on a Nanodrop 2000c. What the work shows at the level of the full study, not this receptor alone: Because the study included only a small number of donors, the genetic and exposure-history diversity represented was limited. Sampling was limited to blood, and TCR repertoires in tissue likely differ from TCR repertoires in blood. Rarefaction of sorted-subset datasets indicated incomplete sequencing despite the large sequencing depth. Based on pairwise subsampling, the degree of clonotype sharing among donors was expected to be affected by sequencing depth. Naive subsets generally had larger estimated clonotype richness than memory subsets did. When several donors were compared, the shared fraction of clonotypes was around 4.6% for naive CD4, approximately 3.5% for naive CD8, 2% to 2.5% for memory CD4, and less than 0.45% for memory CD8. Compared with non-shared clonotypes, the clonotypes found in all four sorted-subset donors had higher generation probabilities.

This receptor was identified in a man in his late teens or twenties in good health. The receptor chain draws on TRBV7-8 and TRBJ2-7; 12 nucleotides in the junction match TRBD2. The sample taken for sequencing was naive CD4+ T cells sorted from blood. The cell subset or site label on this specimen signifies: CD45RA+ positively selected. The CDR3 protein: CASSLALAGGGEQYF. The sequenced DNA: TGTGCCAGCAGCTTAGCCCTAGCGGGAGGGGGTGAGCAGTACTTC. Here the CDR3 is joined to the reference TRBV7-8 and TRBJ2-7 genes, and the full variable domain is: GAGVSQSPRYKVAKRGQDVALRCDPISGHVSLFWYQQALGQGPEFLTYFQNEAQLDKSGLPSDRFFAERPEGSVSTLKIQRTQQEDSAVYLCASSLALAGGGEQYFGPGTRLTVT.